The 21 T cell receptor beta chains presented below share a single source sample, sequenced in a study of cytomegalovirus exposure and HLA in healthy donors. Libraries were prepared by immunoSEQ multiplex PCR; TCRdb keeps only in-frame clonotypes and omits some of them. This repertoire shows 200,000 to 300,000 clones, 75% to 90% found once; its top ten account for 1% to 1.5%. The sample taken for sequencing was PBMCs. Every receptor here comes from a woman in her twenties or thirties in good health and CMV-seropositive.

The sample holds a few counts of this clone. The V and J genes are TRBV19 and TRBJ2-7, with TRBD2 matching 7 bases. The CDR3 contains 14 residues. Per the germline V gene, CDR1 is LNHDA and CDR2 is SQIVND (reference sequence). V lost 6 bases to trimming and J lost 0 bases; unmatched junction nucleotides: 5. The CDR3 spells CASSLAGYSYEQYF. In nucleotides, the CDR3 is TGTGCCAGTAGCTTAGCGGGCTACTCCTACGAGCAGTACTTC.

The J gene is TRBJ2-4, the V gene TRBV7-9; the D gene is possibly TRBD1 (8 bases). This CDR3 region has 15 residues. CDR1 is SEHNR, CDR2 FQNEAQ, per germline (reference sequence). V gave up 5 bases and J gave up 3 bases, with 14 bases separating them. The CDR3: CASSNNRGGKNIQYF. The DNA for the CDR3 is TGTGCCAGCAGCAACAACAGGGGGGGCAAAAACATTCAGTACTTC.

This chain connects TRBV7-9 to TRBJ2-4, with 7 bases matching TRBD2. The junction had 7 bases not matched to a gene; V was cut back by 8 bases and J by 0 bases. The CDR3 extends over 15 amino acids. Germline loops: CDR1 SEHNR, CDR2 FQNEAQ (reference sequence). The CDR3 sequence is CASGSGGIAKNIQYF. Here the CDR3 DNA reads TGTGCCAGCGGATCGGGGGGAATAGCCAAAAACATTCAGTACTTC.

Only one count was recorded for this clone. The chain uses TRBV4-2 and TRBJ1-1, with D possibly being TRBD1 (6 bases). The V and J ends lost 4 bases and 4 bases respectively, with 10 bases between them. This CDR3 is 13 amino acids long. Germline lookup yields CDR1 LGHNA and CDR2 YNFKEQ. The CDR3 protein is CASSRQEATEAFF. The CDR3 bases are TGTGCCAGCAGCCGACAGGAGGCCACTGAAGCTTTCTTT.

This chain connects TRBV5-1 to TRBJ2-7; tentatively, D is TRBD1 (6 bases). Deletions cut 4 bases from V and 3 bases from J, with 11 bases between. CDR3 length equals 13 residues. Germline loops: CDR1 SGHRS, CDR2 YFSETQ. CDR3 sequence: CASSPPDSYEQYF. CDR3 nucleotides: TGCGCCAGCAGCCCCCCGGACAGCTACGAGCAGTACTTC.

The DNA for the CDR3 is TGTGCCTGGAGTGTAGGGACTAGCGGGAGAGGAGACATTCAGTACTTC. Translating gives CAWSVGTSGRGDIQYF. V usage is TRBV30 and J usage is TRBJ2-4, with 14 positions matching TRBD2. Germline assignment: CDR1 GTSNPN and CDR2 SVGIG (reference sequence). The CDR3 contains 16 residues. After removal of 0 bases from V and 8 bases from J, the junction contained 6 bases not matched to a gene.

The CDR3 sequence: CASSYSGGLAEKLFF. The CDR3 region has the DNA TGTGCCAGCAGTTACTCTGGAGGTCTAGCGGAAAAACTGTTTTTT. The V gene is TRBV6-5, the J gene TRBJ1-4, with D unresolved. Germline V gene data show CDR1 as MNHEY and CDR2 as SVGAGI. The CDR3 totals 15 residues. V was shortened by 0 bases and J by 8 bases, with 13 bases between the two germline ends.

The J gene is TRBJ2-7, the V gene TRBV6-1; weak D call: TRBD2 (6 bases). Germline V gene sequence: CDR1 MNHNS, CDR2 SASEGT. The CDR3 extends over 15 amino acids. The V end lost 2 bases, the J end lost 3 bases, and 14 bases lay between the germline ends. This CDR3 is CASSESLAEGYEQYF. Written as DNA, the CDR3 is TGTGCCAGCAGTGAATCGTTAGCGGAAGGCTACGAGCAGTACTTC.

The rearrangement uses TRBV27 and TRBJ2-2; D is unresolved. Trimming removed 10 bases at V and 0 bases at J, with 9 bases between. Germline V gives CDR1 MNHEY, CDR2 SMNVEV (reference sequence). This CDR3 is built from 13 residues. The CDR3 spells CATQRTNTGELFF. The CDR3 DNA sequence: TGTGCCACACAGAGAACGAACACCGGGGAGCTGTTTTTT.

The chain combines TRBV6-6 with TRBJ1-1; TRBD1 aligns across 8 bases. The CDR3 length is 15 residues. V trimming: 4 bases; J trimming: 1 base; junction bases outside the gene matches: 5. The germline V gene has CDR1 MNHNY and CDR2 SVGAGI (reference sequence). CDR3 sequence (DNA): TGTGCCAGCAGTTGGCGGGGACAGGAGAACACTGAAGCTTTCTTT. Encoded protein: CASSWRGQENTEAFF.

The chain employs TRBV13 and TRBJ2-3, with 7 bases lining up with TRBD1. The germline CDR1 and CDR2 sequences are PRHDT and FYEKMQ (reference sequence). This CDR3 region has 13 residues. V was pared by 5 bases and J by 9 bases, with 8 bases of the junction left unmatched. CDR3 residues: CASSPTGTATQYF. The DNA for the CDR3 is TGTGCCAGCAGCCCGACCGGGACAGCCACGCAGTATTTT.

This clone was detected only once. This chain joins TRBV4-1 and TRBJ1-3; 11 nucleotides agree with TRBD1. Per the germline V gene, CDR1 is MGHRA and CDR2 is YSYEKL. Germline trimming cut 4 bases from V and 2 bases from J; bases unmatched to any gene: 7. CDR3 length equals 17 residues. The CDR3 protein is CASSLQTGQGAGNTIYF. For the CDR3, the DNA is TGCGCCAGCAGCCTACAAACGGGACAGGGGGCTGGAAACACCATATATTTT.

J is TRBJ2-7 and V is TRBV4-1, with TRBD2 matching 13 bases. Germline CDR1 is MGHRA and CDR2 is YSYEKL. This CDR3 is built from 18 residues. V gave up 0 bases and J gave up 2 bases; unmatched junction bases: 7. In DNA, the CDR3 is TGCGCCAGCAGCCAAGAACCGGCCGGACTAGCGGGGGCCTACGAGCAGTACTTC. Amino acids: CASSQEPAGLAGAYEQYF.

This clone was observed a handful of times. The chain couples TRBV5-4 to TRBJ1-2; no reliable D call. CDR1 SGHNT and CDR2 YYREEE come from the germline V gene (reference sequence). The CDR3 spans 13 residues. Trimming removed 0 bases at V and 3 bases at J, with 6 bases between. CDR3 amino acids: CASSLVSDYGYTF. The CDR3 coding sequence is TGTGCCAGCAGCTTGGTTTCGGACTATGGCTACACCTTC.

The chain recombines TRBV6-5 with TRBJ1-1; D remains unclear. CDR3 length: 13 amino acids. The ends were cut back, 10 bases at V and 2 bases at J, with 14 bases in the middle. Looked up from germline, CDR1 is MNHEY and CDR2 is SVGAGI. CDR3 in DNA: TGTGCCACCGGACGGACGGGAAACACTGAAGCTTTCTTT. Translated, it gives CATGRTGNTEAFF.

The rearrangement uses TRBV28 and TRBJ1-1; 7 nucleotides agree with TRBD1. Germline CDR1 reads MDHEN; CDR2 reads SYDVKM. The CDR3 length is 13 residues. With 11 bases clipped from V and 5 bases from J, the junction kept 11 bases outside the gene matches. The CDR3 spells CAGSQGRGTEAFF. The CDR3 DNA follows: TGTGCCGGATCACAGGGGAGAGGTACTGAAGCTTTCTTT.

The CDR3 here is CASRKSNRGREPQHF. The DNA for the CDR3 is TGTGCCAGCCGGAAGAGTAACAGGGGGCGTGAGCCCCAGCATTTT. This chain links TRBV28 with TRBJ1-5; 9 nucleotides match TRBD1. The J segment lost 8 bases and the V segment lost 8 bases, leaving 13 bases of the junction unmatched. Looked up from germline, CDR1 is MDHEN and CDR2 is SYDVKM. The CDR3 is 15 amino acids.

The chain recombines TRBV6-5 with TRBJ2-5, with 7 bases identical to TRBD1. Per the germline V gene, CDR1 is MNHEY and CDR2 is SVGAGI. Trimming at V came to 5 bases and at J to 2 bases, leaving 2 bases not matched to a gene. CDR3 size: 13 residues. This chain's CDR3 is CASSRQGQETQYF. The CDR3 DNA reads TGTGCCAGCAGTCGACAGGGACAAGAGACCCAGTACTTC.

This chain connects TRBV6-1 to TRBJ2-1; weak D call: TRBD2 (5 bases). CDR3 length: 18 amino acids. Trimming stripped 2 bases from V and 1 base from J, with 18 bases between. Germline values: CDR1 MNHNS, CDR2 SASEGT. CDR3 nucleotides: TGTGCCAGCAGTGAAATGGTCGGGGATCAACCATCCTACAATGAGCAGTTCTTC. This encodes CASSEMVGDQPSYNEQFF.

The chain joins TRBV5-1 to TRBJ2-2; 11 bases are shared with TRBD2. V lost 7 bases, J lost 5 bases, and 13 bases stayed unmatched. CDR1 is SGHRS and CDR2 is YFSETQ in the germline V gene. There are 17 residues in the CDR3. The CDR3 loop is CASRFLAGGQSTGELFF. The CDR3 coding sequence is TGCGCCAGCCGATTTTTAGCGGGAGGGCAATCTACCGGGGAGCTGTTTTTT.

J is TRBJ1-4 and V is TRBV5-1, with D perhaps matching TRBD1 (6 bases). The CDR3 covers 15 residues. CDR1 SGHRS and CDR2 YFSETQ come from the germline V gene. V was trimmed by 0 bases and J by 7 bases, leaving 13 bases between them. CDR3 protein: CASSLAGTRGEKLFF. In nucleotides, the CDR3 is TGCGCCAGCAGCTTGGCCGGGACCAGGGGTGAAAAACTGTTTTTT.